This TCR beta chain emerged from a study of tumor-infiltrating lymphocytes in primary liver carcinoma. Looking at the study overall: The patients, men and women alike, were aged 30 to 69 years. Tumor staging was T1-T3 N0M0; sizes spanned roughly 4 to 11 cm across. Sequenced samples came back with roughly 3.5 to 7.13 million productive TCRbeta reads, and the counts looked alike across tissue types.

From approximately 500 ng total RNA, TCR beta cDNA was generated with a primer in the constant region. Researchers made the TCR beta libraries by running three nested multiplex PCR rounds with slightly modified ARM-PCR. Rounds one and two of PCR, each of roughly 10 cycles, were primed with TRBV1-TRBV30 forward primers and a C-beta reverse primer. TCRdb re-derived calls from the multiplex PCR reads in MiXCR, one entry per CDR3 protein. The table records approximately 300,000 distinct CDR3 sequences, 65% of them present only once. Germline V gives CDR1 MNHEY, CDR2 SVGEGT. CDR3 size: 13 residues. V shed 7 bases and J shed 0 bases, with 10 bases lying between them. As regards this clonotype: Its antigen is currently unknown.

Study observations and caveats: Blood fell significantly below tumors in its top-250-clone fraction (p = 0.039).

Extraction also yielded germline DNA, while blood RNA was obtained from unsorted whole blood. The chain couples TRBV6-2 or TRBV6-3 to TRBJ2-7; D remains unclear. Source material: peripheral blood. This receptor was identified in a man aged 35 to 55 with primary liver carcinoma and hepatitis B virus infection. The CDR3 DNA follows: TGTGCCAGCACGACACGAAGCTCCTACGAGCAGTACTTC. This translates into CASTTRSSYEQYF.